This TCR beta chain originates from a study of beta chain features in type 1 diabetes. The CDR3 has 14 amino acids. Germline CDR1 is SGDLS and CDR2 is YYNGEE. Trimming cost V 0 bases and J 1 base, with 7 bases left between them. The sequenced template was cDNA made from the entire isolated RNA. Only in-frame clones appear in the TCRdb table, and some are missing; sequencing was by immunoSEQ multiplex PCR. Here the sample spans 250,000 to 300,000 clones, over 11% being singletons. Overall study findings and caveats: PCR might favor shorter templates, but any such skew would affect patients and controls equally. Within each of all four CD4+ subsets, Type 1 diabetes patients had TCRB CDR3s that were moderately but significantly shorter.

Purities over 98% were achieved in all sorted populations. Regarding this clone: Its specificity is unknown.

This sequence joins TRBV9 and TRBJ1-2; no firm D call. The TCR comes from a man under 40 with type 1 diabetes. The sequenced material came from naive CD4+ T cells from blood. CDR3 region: CASSVAPGNYGYTF. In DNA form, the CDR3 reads TGTGCCAGCAGCGTAGCGCCGGGTAACTATGGCTACACCTTC.